This T cell receptor beta chain was recorded in a study of identical twins. MiXCR, run by TCRdb on the 5' RACE reads, gives a single entry per CDR3 protein. The data show some 500,000 distinct CDR3 sequences, around 20% seen once. Trimming removed 5 bases from V and 4 bases from J; junction bases left unmatched: 3. Germline V lookup: CDR1 SEHNR, CDR2 FQNEAQ (reference sequence). This CDR3 has 13 residues. These same records also appear under a second study, on T cells expressing NK-cell markers. That report adds: Sorted T-cell subsets CD3+CD56+NKG2C+, CD3+CD56+NKG2C- and CD3+CD56-NKG2C+ were TCR beta-sequenced. Sequencing covered eight donors, seven HCMV-seropositive and one seronegative.

This clonotype was sampled from a woman aged 18-30 years in good health. The sequencing input was CD4+ T cells sorted from blood. V gene TRBV7-9 combines with J gene TRBJ2-7, with 9 bases identical to TRBD1. The CDR3, as DNA: TGTGCCAGCAGCAAGACAGGGGGTTACGAGCAGTACTTC. As protein: CASSKTGGYEQYF. The full variable domain, in which reference TRBV7-9 and TRBJ2-7 provide the parts outside the CDR3, is DTGVSQNPRHKITKRGQNVTFRCDPISEHNRLYWYRQTLGQGPEFLTYFQNEAQLEKSRLLSDRFSAERPKGSFSTLEIQRTEQGDSAMYLCASSKTGGYEQYFGPGTRLTVT.